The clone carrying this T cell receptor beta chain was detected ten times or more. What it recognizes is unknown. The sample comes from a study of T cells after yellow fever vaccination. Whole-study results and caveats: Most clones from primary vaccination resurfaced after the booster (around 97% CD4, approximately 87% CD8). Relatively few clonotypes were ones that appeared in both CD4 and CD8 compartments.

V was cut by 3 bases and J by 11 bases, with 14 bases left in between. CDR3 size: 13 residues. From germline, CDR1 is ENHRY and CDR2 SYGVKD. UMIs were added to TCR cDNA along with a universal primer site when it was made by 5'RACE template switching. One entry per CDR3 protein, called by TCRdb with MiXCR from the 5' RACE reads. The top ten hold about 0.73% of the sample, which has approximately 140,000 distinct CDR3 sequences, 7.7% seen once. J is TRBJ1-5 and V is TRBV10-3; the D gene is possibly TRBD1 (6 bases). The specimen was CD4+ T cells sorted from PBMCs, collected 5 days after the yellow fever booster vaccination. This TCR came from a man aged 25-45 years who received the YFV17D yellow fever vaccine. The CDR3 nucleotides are TGTGCCATCAGTGATGGGGGGGGCGGGACCCAGCATTTT. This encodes CAISDGGGGTQHF.